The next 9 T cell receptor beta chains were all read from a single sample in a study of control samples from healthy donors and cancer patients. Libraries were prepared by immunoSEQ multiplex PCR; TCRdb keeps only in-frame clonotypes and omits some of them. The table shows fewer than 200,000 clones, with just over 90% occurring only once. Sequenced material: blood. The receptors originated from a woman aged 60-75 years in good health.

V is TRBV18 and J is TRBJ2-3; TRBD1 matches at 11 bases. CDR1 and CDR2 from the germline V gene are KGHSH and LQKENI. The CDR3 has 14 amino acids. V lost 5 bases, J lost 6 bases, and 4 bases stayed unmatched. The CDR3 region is CASSSGQGADTQYF. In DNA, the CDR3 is TGTGCCAGCTCATCCGGACAGGGGGCCGATACGCAGTATTTT. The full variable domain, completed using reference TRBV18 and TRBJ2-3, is NAGVMQNPRHLVRRRGQEARLRCSPMKGHSHVYWYRQLPEEGLKFMVYLQKENIIDESGMPKERFSAEFPKEGPSILRIQQVVRGDSAAYFCASSSGQGADTQYFGPGTRLTVL.

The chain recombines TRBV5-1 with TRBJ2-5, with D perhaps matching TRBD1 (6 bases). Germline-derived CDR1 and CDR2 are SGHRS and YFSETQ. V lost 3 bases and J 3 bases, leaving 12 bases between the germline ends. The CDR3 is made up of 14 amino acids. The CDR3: CASSSSGTKETQYF. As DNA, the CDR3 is TGCGCCAGCAGCTCTTCCGGGACAAAAGAGACCCAGTACTTC.

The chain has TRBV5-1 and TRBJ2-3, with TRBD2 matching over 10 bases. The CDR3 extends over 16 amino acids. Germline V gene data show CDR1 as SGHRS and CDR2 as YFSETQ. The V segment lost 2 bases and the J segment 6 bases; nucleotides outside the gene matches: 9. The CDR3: CASSFRLAGGMDTQYF. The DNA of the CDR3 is TGCGCCAGCAGCTTCAGGTTAGCGGGGGGTATGGATACGCAGTATTTT.

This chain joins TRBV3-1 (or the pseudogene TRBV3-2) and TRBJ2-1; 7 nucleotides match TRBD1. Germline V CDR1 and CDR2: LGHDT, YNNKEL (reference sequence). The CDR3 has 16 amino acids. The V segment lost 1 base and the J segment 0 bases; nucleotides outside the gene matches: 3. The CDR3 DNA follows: TGTGCCAGCAGCCAAGGGTGGGACAGCTCCTACAATGAGCAGTTCTTC. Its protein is CASSQGWDSSYNEQFF.

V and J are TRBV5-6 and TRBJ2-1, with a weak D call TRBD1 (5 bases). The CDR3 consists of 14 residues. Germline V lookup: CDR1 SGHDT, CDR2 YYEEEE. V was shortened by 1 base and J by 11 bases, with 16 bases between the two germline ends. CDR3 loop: CASSLRLDTMKQFF. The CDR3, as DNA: TGTGCCAGCAGCTTGAGATTGGACACAATGAAGCAGTTCTTC.

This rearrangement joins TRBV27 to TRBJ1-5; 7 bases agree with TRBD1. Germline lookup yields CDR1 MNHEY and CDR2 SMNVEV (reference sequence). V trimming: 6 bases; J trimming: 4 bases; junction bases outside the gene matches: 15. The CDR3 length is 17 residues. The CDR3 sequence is CASRETGTVTVNQPQHF. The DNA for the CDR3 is TGTGCCAGCAGAGAAACCGGGACAGTGACTGTAAATCAGCCCCAGCATTTT.

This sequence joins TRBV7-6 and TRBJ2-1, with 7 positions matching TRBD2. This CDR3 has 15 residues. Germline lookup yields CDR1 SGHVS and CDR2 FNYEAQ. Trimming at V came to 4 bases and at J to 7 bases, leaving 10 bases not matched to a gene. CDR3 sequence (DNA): TGTGCCAGCAGCTCGACCGGGACTATGTCGAATGAGCAGTTCTTC. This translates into CASSSTGTMSNEQFF. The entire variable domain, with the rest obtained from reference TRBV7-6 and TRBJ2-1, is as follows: GAGVSQSPRYKVTKRGQDVALRCDPISGHVSLYWYRQALGQGPEFLTYFNYEAQQDKSGLPNDRFSAERPEGSISTLTIQRTEQRDSAMYRCASSSTGTMSNEQFFGPGTRLTVL.

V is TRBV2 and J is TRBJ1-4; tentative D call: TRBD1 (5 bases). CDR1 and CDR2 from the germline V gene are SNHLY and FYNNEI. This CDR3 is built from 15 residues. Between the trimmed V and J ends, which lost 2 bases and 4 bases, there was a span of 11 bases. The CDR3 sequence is CASSEFGGSNEKLFF. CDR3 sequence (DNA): TGTGCCAGCAGTGAATTCGGGGGAAGTAATGAAAAACTGTTTTTT. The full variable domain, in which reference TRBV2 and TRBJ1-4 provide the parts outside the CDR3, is EPEVTQTPSHQVTQMGQEVILRCVPISNHLYFYWYRQILGQKVEFLVSFYNNEISEKSEIFDDQFSVERPDGSNFTLKIRSTKLEDSAMYFCASSEFGGSNEKLFFGSGTQLSVL.

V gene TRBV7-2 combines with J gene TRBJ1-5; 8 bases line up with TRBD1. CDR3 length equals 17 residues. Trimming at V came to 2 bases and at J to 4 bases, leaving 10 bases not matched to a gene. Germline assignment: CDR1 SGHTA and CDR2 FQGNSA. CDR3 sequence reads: CASSLYPGTGNNQPQHF. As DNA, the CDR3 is TGTGCCAGCAGCTTATATCCCGGGACAGGAAATAATCAGCCCCAGCATTTT.